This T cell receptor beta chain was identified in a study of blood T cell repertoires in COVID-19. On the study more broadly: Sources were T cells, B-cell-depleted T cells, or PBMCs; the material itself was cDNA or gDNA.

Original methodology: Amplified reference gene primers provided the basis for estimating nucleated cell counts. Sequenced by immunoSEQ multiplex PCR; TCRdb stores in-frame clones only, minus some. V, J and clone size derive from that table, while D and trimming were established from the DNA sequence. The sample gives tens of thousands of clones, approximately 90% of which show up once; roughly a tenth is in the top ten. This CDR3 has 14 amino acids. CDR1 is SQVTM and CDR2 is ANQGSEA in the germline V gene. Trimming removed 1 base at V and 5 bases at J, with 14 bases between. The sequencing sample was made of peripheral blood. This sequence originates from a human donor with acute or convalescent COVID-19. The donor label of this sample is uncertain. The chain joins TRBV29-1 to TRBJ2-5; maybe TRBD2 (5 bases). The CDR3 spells CSVEGGYSGETQYF. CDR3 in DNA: TGCAGCGTTGAAGGAGGGTATTCTGGTGAGACCCAGTACTTC.